This T cell receptor beta chain was captured by sequencing in a study of blood T cell repertoires in COVID-19 (dated by TCRdb to about 2020). Describing the broader study: Samples covering the acute and convalescent phases of COVID-19 were provided by collaborators in the United States, Italy and Spain. The prospective study material was composed of cDNA or gDNA derived from T cells, B-cell-depleted T cells, or PBMCs. Deeply sampled blood TCRbeta repertoires from subjects exposed to, actively infected with, or recovered from COVID-19 were included in the dataset. The repertoires were released in a freely available public database intended as a resource for research on the immune response to SARS-CoV-2. The samples were drawn from two sources: the first 160 participants of the ongoing ImmuneRACE study, and 1,000 to 1,500 subjects contributed by 6 global collaborators. Nearly every sample came with metadata listing a de-identified subject ID, COVID-19 status, age in years and sex. Where HLA class I and class II types were available, the types were taken from metadata supplied by the sample provider, not from assay-based typing. On the study overall, not on this receptor specifically: Clinical and demographic metadata were provided uncurated, with the amount varying by source and participant.

A second Seattle source provided samples from volunteer blood donors who had recovered from COVID-19. The collaborating institutions used their own protocols to collect whole blood in K2EDTA tubes. Collaborator samples were shipped for TCRbeta analysis as frozen whole blood, isolated PBMCs, or DNA extracted from either sample type. TCRbeta CDR3 regions were amplified from genomic DNA using the immunoSEQ Assay, a bias-controlled multiplex PCR. Regarding the original processing steps: Within the assay, amplification of reference gene primers was used to estimate how many nucleated cells each sample contained. To quantify the absolute abundance of each unique TCRbeta CDR3 rearrangement, sequence reads were collapsed and filtered. Productive Simpson clonality was computed per sample as the square root of Simpson's diversity index over productive rearrangements. Imported from immuneACCESS, the table was reduced by TCRdb to in-frame sequences with V and J called. These copies leave out some clones; in studies compared against another copy, an unresolved V gene accounts for under half, and the cause of the remainder is not known. From that table come the V and J calls and clone size; the DNA was used to work out D and trimming. This sample has approximately 170,000 clones in its table, and over 75% of those were observed once. The top ten clonotypes cover under 15% of the sample.

Concerning this clone: It has no known antigen specificity. No qualities accompany the bases; no much larger clone lies one base away.

This TCR derives from a man in his 70s who had recovered from COVID-19. The specimen was peripheral blood.

The DNA sequence reads TGTGCCAGCAGCCTTCAAAGGACAGGCGGCTACACCTTC. It translates to CASSLQRTGGYTF. The chain joins TRBV14 to TRBJ1-2; 7 of the junction bases match TRBD1. From a lookup of the germline V gene, CDR1 and CDR2 are SGHDN and FVKESK. Measured from the cysteine to the phenylalanine, the CDR3 is 13 residues long. The sequence is cut down to CDR3 DNA, 39 bases in frame from base 1. Trimming removed 4 bases from V and 8 bases from J; the gene matches leave 7 bases unexplained.